This TCR beta chain was recovered during a study of shared clonotypes between healthy human individuals (dated by TCRdb to the early 2020s). At the level of the whole study: A couple of women and a few men aged 18 to 49 years were included in the cohort. Different laboratories and diverse techniques were used to prepare libraries and sequence TCR repertoires, to increase sequencing depth and limit assay-specific biases. For each donor, CD4 naive and CD4 memory were each given three plates, CD8 naive was given two plates, and CD8 memory was given one plate. Between about 0.8 and 9 billion PBMCs per donor were obtained by leukapheresis. To estimate repertoire size and how much clonotypes are shared between individuals, the study performed deep sequencing of blood TCR repertoires from about five healthy adults.

With respect to this clone: This clone's antigen is unknown. No base quality information exists; no much larger clone differs at one position. This sample also contains other DNA sequences that code for the same CDR3.

Using the deep immunoSEQ assay, multiplex PCR amplified TCR CDR3 regions from genomic DNA. Extracted genomic DNA from each cell subset was spread evenly across all wells of several immunoSEQ 96-well plates, with each plate serving as a replicate. For sorted subsets, each replicate PCR was loaded with approximately 190 ng genomic DNA, equivalent to roughly 30,000 T cell genomes. The purified libraries were quantified using a Qubit 3.0 fluorometer, sized with a Bioanalyzer 2100, and then quantified again using the KAPA Library Quantification kit. Each immunoSEQ 96-well plate was sequenced on its own single-read 150-cycle Illumina NextSeq 550 flow cell. Concerning the study's data processing: The immunoSEQ output contained only junctional sequences without quality scores, so filtering could not match that applied to full-length reads. Sequences were annotated with PyIR, a Python wrapper for IgBLAST v1.9, using IMGT germline references to assign V/J genes and CDR3. Reads with weak V/J assignments (E-value above 1e-6), missing CDR3, stop codons, out-of-frame junctions, or ambiguous translated residues were removed. V3J clonotypes were defined as sequences sharing an identical inferred V gene, J gene, and CDR3 amino acid sequence. The percentage overlap between two repertoires was calculated by dividing the number of shared unique clonotypes by the size of the smaller repertoire. Richness of each repertoire was evaluated using RTK rarefaction, the Chao1 estimator, and Recon v2.1 estimates of unobserved clonotypes. OLGA was used to compute generation probabilities for all TCRbeta clonotypes that the gDNA method yielded from a handful of donors. This immuneACCESS table, as held by TCRdb, lists in-frame sequences with V and J called but not all clones. Of the missing ones, under half trace to an unresolved V gene in checked studies; the others have no known cause. From that table come the V and J calls and clone size; the DNA was used to work out D and trimming. The sample table lists hundreds of thousands of clones, 90% to 96% of them with a count of one. Of the sample, less than 0.06% is held by the ten largest clones.

Measured from the cysteine to the phenylalanine, the CDR3 is 13 residues long. Kept here is only the CDR3 DNA, which spans 39 bases and is read in frame from base 1. The germline V gene gives CDR1 as KGHSH and CDR2 as LQKENI. Trimming removed 1 base from V and 5 bases from J, leaving 9 bases between the germline ends. What the study reported, not specific to this receptor: Naive subsets generally had larger estimated clonotype richness than memory subsets. Across a handful of donors, approximately 5% of naive CD4, approximately 3.6% of naive CD8, under 2.5% of memory CD4, and 0.4% of memory CD8 clonotypes were shared. The small number of donors limited the genetic and exposure-history diversity represented. Compared with non-shared clonotypes, the clonotypes found in all four sorted-subset donors had higher generation probabilities. Sampling was limited to blood, and TCR repertoires in tissue likely differ from TCR repertoires in blood. Pairwise subsampling led to the expectation that sequencing depth would affect the degree of clonotype sharing among donors. Even with the large sequencing depth, rarefaction of the sorted-subset datasets indicated that sequencing was incomplete.

The donors were healthy, HIV-negative adults with no recently reported acute infections or vaccinations. Only Caucasian adults living in Nashville, Tennessee, USA were represented among the donors. CD4+ T cells were enriched by magnetic negative selection; naive cells were then positively selected on CD45RA, and the negative fraction formed the memory subset. Blood was collected by leukapheresis, and PBMCs were isolated by Ficoll-Histopaque density gradient centrifugation and then cryopreserved in liquid nitrogen vapor phase. Analytical flow cytometry was used to check the purity and quantity of each magnetically sorted T cell population. Genomic DNA was isolated from every sorted fraction and measured by UV absorbance on a Nanodrop 2000c.

The sequenced sample was naive CD4+ T cells sorted from blood. The cell subset or site label, read with the paper, signifies: CD45RA+ positively selected. The clonotype comes from a woman aged 25 to 39 in good health. The rearranged segments are TRBV18 and TRBJ2-7; no D segment can be confidently identified. The CDR3 here reads CASSPLGGDEQYF. The nucleotides read TGTGCCAGCTCACCACTGGGCGGCGACGAGCAGTACTTC.